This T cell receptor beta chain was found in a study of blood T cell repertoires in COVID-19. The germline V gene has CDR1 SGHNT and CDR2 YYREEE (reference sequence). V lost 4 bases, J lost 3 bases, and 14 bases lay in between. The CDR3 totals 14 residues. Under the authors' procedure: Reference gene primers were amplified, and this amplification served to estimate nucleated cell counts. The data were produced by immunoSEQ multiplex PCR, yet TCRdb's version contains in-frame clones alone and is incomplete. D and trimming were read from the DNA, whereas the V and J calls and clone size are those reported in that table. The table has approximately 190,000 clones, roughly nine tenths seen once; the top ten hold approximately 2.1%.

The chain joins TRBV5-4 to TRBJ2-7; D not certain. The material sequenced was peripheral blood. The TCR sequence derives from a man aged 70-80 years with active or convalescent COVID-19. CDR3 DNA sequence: TGTGCCAGCAGCACGGCCAGCCTAGACTACGAGCAGTACTTC. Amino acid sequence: CASSTASLDYEQYF.